This is a list of T cell receptor beta chains from one sample in a study of graft-versus-host responses after intestinal transplantation. The repertoire was sequenced with immunoSEQ multiplex PCR; TCRdb's copy has only in-frame clones and lacks some. The table has 85,000 to 100,000 clones, 80% to 95% seen once. Antigens of these TCRs are unknown. The sequenced sample was unstimulated CD4+ T cells sorted from spleen or lymph node cells, obtained before transplant. The receptors stem from a human donor who was the organ donor for an intestinal transplant. The conserved cysteine and the conserved F or W are not part of the CDR3 here.

V,J,length,CDR3
TRBV28,TRBJ2-5,13,ASSPPGLARETQY
TRBV15,TRBJ2-5,14,ATSRDQGLAYATQY
TRBV6-5,TRBJ1-2,13,ASSYSVDRVNGYT
TRBV28,TRBJ2-7,12,ASTSGGVTYEQY
TRBV6-1,TRBJ1-5,13,ASSEARGGDQPQH
TRBV21-1,TRBJ2-5,11,ASSNSSQETQY
TRBV6-1,TRBJ1-6,11,ASQTGLISPLH
TRBV6-1,TRBJ1-4,13,ASRRNRVTDEKLF
TRBV5-1,TRBJ2-2,12,ASSLAGNTGELF
TRBV19,TRBJ2-7,11,VHAGAATYEQY
TRBV7-7,TRBJ2-5,12,ASSLRVGEETQY
TRBV5-1,TRBJ1-2,13,ASSLGQGGGYGYT
TRBV7-3,TRBJ2-1,13,ASSSGLAFDNEQF
TRBV19,TRBJ2-1,16,ASSIDRPTSGIYNEQF
TRBV4-1,TRBJ2-6,14,ASSPRTGPGANVLT
TRBV7-2,TRBJ2-5,13,ASSLGFRGSETQY
TRBV10-1,TRBJ2-7,13,ASSEWTGGSYEQY
TRBV5-1,TRBJ2-7,13,ASSYNRGGSYEQY
TRBV7-2,TRBJ1-1,11,ASSRRQSTEAF
TRBV4-2,TRBJ2-3,12,ASSQDQGTDTQY
TRBV20-1,TRBJ1-4,9,SATGNEKLF
TRBV7-6,TRBJ1-2,14,ASSFHRPPWGYGYT
TRBV4-1,TRBJ2-7,13,ASSKSWLTLGEQY
TRBV19,TRBJ2-3,12,ASSSDRTLDTQY
TRBV5-1,TRBJ1-1,11,ASSLRANTEAF
TRBV10-3,TRBJ2-1,11,ATSRGAYNEQF
TRBV6-6,TRBJ2-1,13,ASSYSAGLYNEQF
TRBV29-1,TRBJ2-5,11,SVELQVRETQY
TRBV11-2,TRBJ2-1,14,ASSSLLGQGGVEQF